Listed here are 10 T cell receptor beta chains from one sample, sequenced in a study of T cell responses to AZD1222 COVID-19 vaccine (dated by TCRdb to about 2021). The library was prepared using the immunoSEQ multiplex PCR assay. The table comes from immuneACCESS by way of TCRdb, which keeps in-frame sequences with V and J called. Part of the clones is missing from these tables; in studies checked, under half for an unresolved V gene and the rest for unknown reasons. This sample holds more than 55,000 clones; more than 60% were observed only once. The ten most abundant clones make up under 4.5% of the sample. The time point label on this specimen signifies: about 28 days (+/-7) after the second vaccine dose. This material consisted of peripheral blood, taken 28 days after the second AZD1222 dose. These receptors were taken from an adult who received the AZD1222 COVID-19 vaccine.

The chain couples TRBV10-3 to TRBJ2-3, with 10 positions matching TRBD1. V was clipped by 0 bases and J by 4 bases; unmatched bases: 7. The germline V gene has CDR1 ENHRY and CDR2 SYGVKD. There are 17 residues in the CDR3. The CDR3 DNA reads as TGTGCCATCAGTGAGTCAGACAGGGGGCGCGGGGCAGATACGCAGTATTTT. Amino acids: CAISESDRGRGADTQYF.

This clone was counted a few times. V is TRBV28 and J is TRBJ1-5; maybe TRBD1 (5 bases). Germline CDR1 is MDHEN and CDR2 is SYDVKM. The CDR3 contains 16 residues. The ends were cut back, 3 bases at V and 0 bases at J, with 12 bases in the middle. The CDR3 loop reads CASSLIQGNSNQPQHF. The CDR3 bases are TGTGCCAGCAGTTTGATCCAGGGAAATAGCAATCAGCCCCAGCATTTT.

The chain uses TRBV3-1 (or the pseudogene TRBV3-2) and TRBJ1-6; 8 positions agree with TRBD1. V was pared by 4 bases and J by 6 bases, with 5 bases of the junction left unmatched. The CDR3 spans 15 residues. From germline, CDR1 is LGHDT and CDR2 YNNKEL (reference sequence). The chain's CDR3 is CASSPTTGANSPLHF. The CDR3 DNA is TGTGCCAGCAGCCCGACGACAGGGGCTAATTCACCCCTCCACTTT.

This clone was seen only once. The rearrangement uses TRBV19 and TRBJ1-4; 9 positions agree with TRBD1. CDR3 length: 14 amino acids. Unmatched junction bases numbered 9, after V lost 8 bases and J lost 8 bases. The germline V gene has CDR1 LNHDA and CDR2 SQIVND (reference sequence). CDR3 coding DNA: TGTGCCAGTCGACCGGGACAGGGAGGAGAAAAACTGTTTTTT. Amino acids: CASRPGQGGEKLFF. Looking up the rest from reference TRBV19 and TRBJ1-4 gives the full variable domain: DGGITQSPKYLFRKEGQNVTLSCEQNLNHDAMYWYRQDPGQGLRLIYYSQIVNDFQKGDIAEGYSVSREKKESFPLTVTSAQKNPTAFYLCASRPGQGGEKLFFGSGTQLSVL.

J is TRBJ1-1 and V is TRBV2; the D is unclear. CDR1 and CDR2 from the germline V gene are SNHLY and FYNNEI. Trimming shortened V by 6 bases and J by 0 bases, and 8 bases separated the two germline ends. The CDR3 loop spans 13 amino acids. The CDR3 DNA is TGTGCCAGCAGGTGGACGGTGAACACTGAAGCTTTCTTT. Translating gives CASRWTVNTEAFF.

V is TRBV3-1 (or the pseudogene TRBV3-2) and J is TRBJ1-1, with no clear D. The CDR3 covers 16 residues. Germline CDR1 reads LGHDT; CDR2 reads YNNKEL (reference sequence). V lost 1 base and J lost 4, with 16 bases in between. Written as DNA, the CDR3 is TGTGCCAGCAGCCAAGTGGTTCCTACTAAAGGCACTGAAGCTTTCTTT. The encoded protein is CASSQVVPTKGTEAFF.

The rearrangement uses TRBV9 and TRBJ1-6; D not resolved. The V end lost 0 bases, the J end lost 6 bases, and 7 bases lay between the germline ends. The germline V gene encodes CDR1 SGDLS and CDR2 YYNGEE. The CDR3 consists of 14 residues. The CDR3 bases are TGTGCCAGCAGCGTAGGGGCGCTTAATTCACCCCTCCACTTT. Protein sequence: CASSVGALNSPLHF.

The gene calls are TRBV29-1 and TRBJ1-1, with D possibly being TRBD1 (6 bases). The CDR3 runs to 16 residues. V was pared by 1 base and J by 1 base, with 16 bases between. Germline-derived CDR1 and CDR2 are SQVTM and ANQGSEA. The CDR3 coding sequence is TGCAGCGTTGAAGGGGTACCTAACAGGGCGAACACTGAAGCTTTCTTT. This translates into CSVEGVPNRANTEAFF.

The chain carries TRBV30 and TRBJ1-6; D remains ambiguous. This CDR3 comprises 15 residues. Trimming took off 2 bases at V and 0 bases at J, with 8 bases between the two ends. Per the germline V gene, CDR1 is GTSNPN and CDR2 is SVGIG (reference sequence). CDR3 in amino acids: CAWSLPSSYNSPLHF. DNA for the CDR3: TGTGCCTGGAGTCTTCCGAGCTCCTATAATTCACCCCTCCACTTT.

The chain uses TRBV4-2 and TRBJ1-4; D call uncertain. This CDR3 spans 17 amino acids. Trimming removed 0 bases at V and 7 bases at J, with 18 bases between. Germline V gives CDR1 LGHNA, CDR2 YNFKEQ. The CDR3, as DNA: TGTGCCAGCAGCCAAGATAGTTCCCCGGGGATTGGTGAAAAACTGTTTTTT. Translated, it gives CASSQDSSPGIGEKLFF.